The next 28 T cell receptor beta chains were all read from a single sample in a study of human T cells and chemical hapten exposure. TCRdb reprocessed the RACE reads via MiXCR and lists one record per CDR3 protein. The sample consists of 85,000 to 120,000 distinct CDR3 sequences, about 12% of them appearing once. Indicated time point: pre-sensitization, week 0. As for treatment: therapeutic diphenylcyclopropenone sensitization with weekly scalp DPC. This specimen consisted of whole blood, obtained in connection with sensitization to the hapten diphenylcyclopropenone (DPC). Receptor source: a woman aged 45-65 years with alopecia areata. Some clones in this sample may be carry-over from other donors' samples.

This chain uses TRBV11-2 with TRBJ2-2; TRBD1 matches at 8 bases. Germline CDR1 and CDR2: SGHAT and FQNNGV. Trimming took 6 bases from V and 7 from J; bases not matched to a gene: 4. The CDR3 has 13 residues. The CDR3 reads CASSSRGRGELFF. In DNA form, the CDR3 reads TGTGCCAGCAGTTCCAGGGGGCGCGGGGAGCTGTTTTTT.

This clonotype has only a few counts. This sequence joins TRBV7-2 and TRBJ1-5, with 10 bases identical to TRBD1. The CDR3 spans 13 residues. V dropped 5 bases and J dropped 7; count of bases not matched to a gene: 2. Germline CDR1 SGHTA, CDR2 FQGNSA. CDR3 nucleotide sequence: TGTGCCAGCAGCAGGACAGGGGGGCAGCCCCAGCATTTT. It specifies CASSRTGGQPQHF.

This clonotype was detected only a few times. This sequence joins TRBV21-1 and TRBJ2-5; TRBD2 reflects the table's D call only, with no check against the DNA. TRBV21-1 corresponds to a pseudogene. CDR3 length: 20 amino acids. The CDR3 is CASSKARGTSGRRGRETQYF. The CDR3 DNA reads as TGTGCCAGCAGCAAAGCGAGGGGGACTAGCGGGAGGCGGGGTAGAGAGACCCAGTACTTC.

This clonotype has just a few counts. This chain uses TRBV28 with TRBJ2-7; D perhaps matches TRBD2 (5 bases). The CDR3 runs 13 residues. V lost 3 bases and J 5 bases, leaving 11 bases between the germline ends. Germline assignment: CDR1 MDHEN and CDR2 SYDVKM. As DNA, the CDR3 is TGTGCCAGCAGTTTCCTAGGGCGGGACGAGCAGTACTTC. This gives the protein CASSFLGRDEQYF.

The genes are TRBV28 and TRBJ1-1; D not resolved. This CDR3 is built from 15 residues. V lost 7 bases and J 2 bases, leaving 17 bases between the germline ends. The germline V gene has CDR1 MDHEN and CDR2 SYDVKM. Here the CDR3 reads CASTHLSRPNTEAFF. The CDR3 nucleotides are TGTGCCAGCACACACCTTAGCAGGCCTAACACTGAAGCTTTCTTT. The variable domain in full, completed from reference TRBV28 and TRBJ1-1, reads DVKVTQSSRYLVKRTGEKVFLECVQDMDHENMFWYRQDPGLGLRLIYFSYDVKMKEKGDIPEGYSVSREKKERFSLILESASTNQTSMYLCASTHLSRPNTEAFFGQGTRLTVV.

This clonotype was seen ten or more times. The chain uses TRBV12-3 or TRBV12-4 and TRBJ2-3, with D unresolved. Trimming stripped 3 bases from V and 11 bases from J, with 9 bases between. The CDR3 is 11 residues long. CDR3 coding DNA: TGTGCCAGCAGTTTGGGGTCGGGGCAGTATTTT. Protein product: CASSLGSGQYF.

This clonotype was detected only a few times. The chain uses TRBV6-5 and TRBJ2-7, with D possibly being TRBD2 (5 bases). The CDR3 has 15 amino acids. Germline CDR1 MNHEY, CDR2 SVGAGI. The V end lost 0 bases, the J end lost 1 base, and 10 bases lay between the germline ends. The DNA for the CDR3 is TGTGCCAGCAGTTACTCTAGGACTCCGTCCTACGAGCAGTACTTC. This translates into CASSYSRTPSYEQYF.

This clonotype showed up just a few times. The J gene is TRBJ1-5, the V gene TRBV18; D call uncertain. From germline, CDR1 is KGHSH and CDR2 LQKENI. The V gene lost 0 bases and the J gene lost 3 bases, with 3 bases spanning the gap. The CDR3 totals 13 residues. The CDR3 loop is CASSPPHNQPQHF. CDR3 sequence (DNA): TGTGCCAGCTCACCACCGCACAATCAGCCCCAGCATTTT.

The genes are TRBV29-1 and TRBJ1-1; tentative D call: TRBD1 (5 bases). Between the trimmed V and J ends, which lost 7 bases and 5 bases, there was a span of 17 bases. CDR3 length: 13 amino acids. Germline lookup yields CDR1 SQVTM and CDR2 ANQGSEA. The CDR3 loop reads CSAEPRVRTEAFF. The DNA of the CDR3 is TGCAGCGCCGAACCCAGGGTGCGGACTGAAGCTTTCTTT.

This clonotype occurred a few times. The chain combines TRBV3-1 with TRBJ2-7; the match to TRBD2 covers 7 bases. The V segment lost 8 bases and the J segment 1 base; nucleotides outside the gene matches: 8. CDR1 and CDR2 from the germline V gene are LGHDT and YNNKEL (reference sequence). The length of the CDR3 is 14 residues. CDR3 region: CASRREGGSYEQYF. In DNA form, the CDR3 reads TGTGCCAGCCGCAGGGAGGGAGGGTCCTACGAGCAGTACTTC.

In nucleotides, the CDR3 is TGTGCCAGCAGTTTGTCTGGGTCCCATCAGCCCCAGCATTTT. Translation gives CASSLSGSHQPQHF. The chain is built from TRBV28 and TRBJ1-5, with D hard to call. V was cut by 3 bases and J by 5 bases, with 11 bases left in between. CDR1 and CDR2 from the germline V gene are MDHEN and SYDVKM. The CDR3 is made up of 14 amino acids.

This clonotype was observed at least ten times. The chain recombines TRBV7-9 with TRBJ1-1; 7 bases are a match to TRBD1. This CDR3 comprises 16 residues. The V gene's germline CDR1 is SEHNR and CDR2 FQNEAQ (reference sequence). Losses at the gene ends were 6 bases for V and 5 bases for J; bases not matched to a gene: 15. This chain's CDR3 is CASSPSGTAPRTEAFF. The CDR3 coding sequence is TGTGCCAGCAGTCCCTCCGGGACAGCTCCCAGGACTGAAGCTTTCTTT.

The genes are TRBV5-1 and TRBJ2-7, with TRBD1 matching 9 bases. Germline assignment: CDR1 SGHRS and CDR2 YFSETQ. V was pared by 0 bases and J by 4 bases, with 8 bases of the junction left unmatched. There are 16 residues in the CDR3. CDR3 in amino acids: CASSLEGQGISYEQYF. The DNA for the CDR3 is TGCGCCAGCAGCTTGGAGGGACAGGGAATTTCGTACGAGCAGTACTTC.

This clonotype appeared many times. This sequence joins TRBV5-1 and TRBJ1-2; D call uncertain. CDR1 SGHRS and CDR2 YFSETQ come from the germline V gene. The CDR3 loop spans 14 amino acids. V dropped 3 bases and J dropped 5 bases, with 14 bases sitting between them. The chain's CDR3 is CASSSGSGEYGYTF. The CDR3 bases are TGCGCCAGCAGCTCGGGGTCTGGAGAGTATGGCTACACCTTC.

The table lists this clonotype with a few counts. This chain connects TRBV11-2 to TRBJ1-1; 7 nucleotides match TRBD1. CDR3 length: 17 residues. J gave up 3 bases and V 4 bases, and 14 bases lay outside the gene matches. Germline CDR1 is SGHAT and CDR2 is FQNNGV. The CDR3 loop is CASSSPGGIEVYTEAFF. The CDR3 DNA sequence: TGTGCCAGCAGCTCCCCAGGGGGTATAGAGGTCTACACTGAAGCTTTCTTT.

This clonotype was detected ten times or more. In DNA, the CDR3 is TGCAGCGTTGGAGCCGGGACAGGCTGGGGCTACACCTTC. Encoded protein: CSVGAGTGWGYTF. This rearrangement joins TRBV29-1 to TRBJ1-2; 8 positions match TRBD1. Germline V gives CDR1 SQVTM, CDR2 ANQGSEA. The trim removed 4 bases at V and 8 bases at J, leaving 9 bases unmatched. This CDR3 has 13 residues.

This clonotype was observed at least ten times. V is TRBV24-1 and J is TRBJ1-2; 8 bases line up with TRBD1. CDR1 is KGHDR, CDR2 SFDVKD, per germline. Germline trimming cut 2 bases from V and 4 bases from J; bases unmatched to any gene: 11. The CDR3 spans 17 residues. The CDR3 sequence is CATSDSTGGPSSYGYTF. CDR3 sequence (DNA): TGTGCCACCAGTGATTCAACAGGGGGACCATCCTCCTATGGCTACACCTTC.

A few counts support this clonotype. The chain couples TRBV28 to TRBJ1-1; D is uncertain. With 6 bases removed from V and 0 bases from J, the gap between germline ends came to 8 bases. Germline CDR1 MDHEN, CDR2 SYDVKM. CDR3 length equals 13 residues. In DNA form, the CDR3 reads TGTGCCAGCAGGGGGTCCATGAACACTGAAGCTTTCTTT. It encodes CASRGSMNTEAFF.

This chain's CDR3 is CASSRDGGSSYNEQFF. The CDR3 DNA reads as TGTGCCAGCAGTAGGGACGGCGGAAGCTCCTACAATGAGCAGTTCTTC. The chain uses TRBV6-4 and TRBJ2-1; D is tentatively TRBD1 or TRBD2 (5 bases each). This CDR3 has 16 residues. Germline-derived CDR1 and CDR2 are MRHNA and SNTAGT. V lost 5 bases and J lost 0, with 14 bases in between.

This clonotype was seen only a few times. This chain links TRBV9 with TRBJ2-1; 13 bases fit TRBD2. The CDR3 loop spans 15 amino acids. CDR1 and CDR2 (germline): SGDLS, YYNGEE. With V trimmed by 3 bases and J by 8 bases, 5 bases remained unmatched. The DNA of the CDR3 is TGTGCCAGCAGCGATGGGACTAGCGGGGTCGATGAGCAGTTCTTC. Residues: CASSDGTSGVDEQFF.

This clonotype turned up a few times. The V call is TRBV7-2, the J call TRBJ1-5, with D possibly TRBD1 on 6 matching bases. Germline V gene lookup returns CDR1 SGHTA and CDR2 FQGNSA. The CDR3 is 15 amino acids. Trimming took off 4 bases at V and 0 bases at J, with 10 bases between the two ends. The CDR3 sequence: CASSSQGTSNQPQHF. CDR3 bases: TGTGCCAGCAGCTCTCAGGGGACTAGCAATCAGCCCCAGCATTTT.

The chain uses TRBV7-9 and TRBJ2-7; 8 nucleotides align to TRBD1. The germline gives CDR1 SEHNR, CDR2 FQNEAQ (reference sequence). The CDR3 has 15 amino acids. The junction had 10 bases not matched to a gene; V was cut back by 5 bases and J by 4 bases. The CDR3 DNA follows: TGTGCCAGCAGCGATAAGCCAGGGGGCTGGTACGAGCAGTACTTC. Its translation is CASSDKPGGWYEQYF.

This clonotype came up many times. The V call is TRBV4-2, the J call TRBJ2-7; D remains ambiguous. CDR3 length: 15 amino acids. The V end was cut by 1 base, the J end by 2 bases, with 12 bases between. CDR1 and CDR2 (germline): LGHNA, YNFKEQ. The CDR3 here is CASSQVKGPTYEQYF. CDR3 nucleotides: TGTGCCAGCAGCCAAGTCAAAGGGCCAACCTACGAGCAGTACTTC.

This clonotype has a handful of counts. V and J are TRBV29-1 and TRBJ2-6; no clear D. This CDR3 is 14 amino acids long. The germline CDR1 and CDR2 sequences are SQVTM and ANQGSEA. Trimming removed 6 bases from V and 2 bases from J, with 11 bases in between. The CDR3 loop is CSVIPGAGANVLTF. The CDR3 DNA sequence: TGCAGCGTCATTCCGGGCGCTGGGGCCAACGTCCTGACTTTC.

The V gene is TRBV18, the J gene TRBJ1-5; D gene uncertain. The CDR3 extends over 13 amino acids. Deletions cut 6 bases from V and 0 bases from J, with 6 bases between. CDR1 is KGHSH and CDR2 is LQKENI in the germline V gene. The CDR3 DNA reads as TGTGCCAGCTCCCCAGGTAGCAATCAGCCCCAGCATTTT. The encoded protein is CASSPGSNQPQHF.

This clonotype was recorded a few times. The chain links TRBV10-3 to TRBJ2-1; TRBD1 is a possible D gene (5 bases). The germline CDR1 and CDR2 sequences are ENHRY and SYGVKD. The CDR3 has 13 amino acids. The V and J ends lost 4 bases and 9 bases respectively, with 13 bases between them. The CDR3 reads CAISGEQVGEQFF. CDR3 sequence (DNA): TGTGCCATCAGTGGGGAACAGGTTGGTGAGCAGTTCTTC.

This clonotype has at least ten counts. The chain joins TRBV7-9 to TRBJ2-4; TRBD2 aligns across 7 bases. CDR1 SEHNR and CDR2 FQNEAQ come from the germline V gene (reference sequence). The junction had 11 bases not matched to a gene; V was cut back by 3 bases and J by 0 bases. This CDR3 is 18 amino acids long. The CDR3, as DNA: TGTGCCAGCAGCTTCCCCCTCGGCCTAGCGGCAGCCAAAAACATTCAGTACTTC. This sequence encodes CASSFPLGLAAAKNIQYF.

This clonotype was picked up many times. The V call is TRBV7-8, the J call TRBJ2-7; D might be TRBD1 (6 bases). Trimming removed 5 bases from V and 7 bases from J, with 24 bases in between. This CDR3 contains 16 residues. The germline CDR1 and CDR2 sequences are SGHVS and FQNEAQ. In nucleotides, the CDR3 is TGTGCCAGCAGCGCCCGCTCGACAGGCGGATTGGGGGAGCAGTACTTC. It is translated as CASSARSTGGLGEQYF.